The rows below give T cell receptor beta chains drawn from one sample of a study of blood T cell repertoires in COVID-19. Assay used: immunoSEQ multiplex PCR; TCRdb lists only in-frame clones, some missing. The repertoire holds 250,000 or so clones, with about nine tenths as singletons. Sequenced sample: PBMCs or T cells enriched from blood (not recorded which). Every receptor here comes from a man between 35 and 55 years old who had recovered from COVID-19. The CDR3 runs from the conserved cysteine through the conserved F or W. A D gene is named only where the DNA matches it firmly. Not every row has a clone size; where given, it reads once, few, many or a size class.

D gene | J gene | V gene | clone size | CDR3 protein | CDR3 DNA
TRBD2 | TRBJ2-3 | TRBV4-1 | once | CASSQEDWTSGTDTQYF | TGCGCCAGCAGCCAAGAGGATTGGACTAGCGGCACAGATACGCAGTATTTT
TRBD1 | TRBJ1-2 | TRBV7-9 | NA | CASSELGQDYGYTF | TGTGCCAGCAGCGAACTAGGACAGGACTATGGCTACACCTTC
TRBD1 | TRBJ1-4 | TRBV28 | NA | CASSFGGTGVEKLFF | TGTGCCAGCAGTTTCGGGGGGACAGGGGTAGAAAAACTGTTTTTT
NA | TRBJ2-5 | TRBV18 | NA | CASSPPAGLQETQYF | TGTGCCAGCTCACCACCCGCAGGACTCCAAGAGACCCAGTACTTC
TRBD1 | TRBJ1-4 | TRBV7-2 | NA | CASSFDRGFNEKLFF | TGTGCCAGCAGCTTCGACAGGGGATTTAATGAAAAACTGTTTTTT
TRBD1 | TRBJ2-5 | TRBV9 | NA | CASSVGTTGRETQYF | TGTGCCAGCAGCGTAGGTACGACAGGGCGGGAGACCCAGTACTTC
TRBD1 | TRBJ1-1 | TRBV4-2 | NA | CASSQEGQGARTEAFF | TGTGCCAGCAGCCAAGAGGGGCAGGGGGCGCGCACTGAAGCTTTCTTT
NA | TRBJ1-6 | TRBV10-3 | NA | CAISAEGSINSPLHF | TGTGCCATCAGTGCAGAGGGTAGTATAAATTCACCCCTCCACTTT
TRBD1 | TRBJ1-4 | TRBV19 | NA | CASSIEGARKLFF | TGTGCCAGTAGTATCGAGGGGGCACGAAAACTGTTTTTT
TRBD1 | TRBJ2-2 | TRBV28 | few | CASSTPGQVTGELFF | TGTGCCAGCAGTACCCCGGGACAGGTCACCGGGGAGCTGTTTTTT
TRBD1 | TRBJ2-3 | TRBV10-3 | once | CAISESTGETDTQYF | TGTGCCATCAGTGAGTCGACAGGGGAAACAGATACGCAGTATTTT
NA | TRBJ1-6 | TRBV3-1/TRBV3-2 | once | CASNVQNSPLHF | TGTGCCAGCAATGTTCAGAATTCACCCCTCCACTTT
NA | TRBJ1-3 | TRBV6-5 | few | CASSYSSNGNTIYF | TGTGCCAGCAGTTACTCGTCCAATGGAAACACCATATATTTT
TRBD2 | TRBJ2-3 | TRBV28 | NA | CASLPPLAGSEYF | TGTGCCAGCCTACCCCCACTAGCGGGATCGGAGTATTTT
TRBD1 | TRBJ1-5 | TRBV9 | NA | CASSLGQGVDQPQHF | TGTGCCAGCAGCCTGGGACAGGGGGTTGACCAGCCCCAGCATTTT
NA | TRBJ1-1 | TRBV29-1 | NA | CSVTKTGRDPEAFF | TGCAGCGTAACAAAGACAGGCCGAGACCCTGAAGCTTTCTTT
TRBD1 | TRBJ1-1 | TRBV6-5 | NA | CASGEYGQGPTEAFF | TGTGCCAGCGGGGAATACGGACAGGGACCCACTGAAGCTTTCTTT
TRBD1 | TRBJ2-1 | TRBV7-9 | once | CASRPDNRGKRPGEQFF | TGTGCCAGCAGGCCTGATAACAGGGGAAAGAGGCCAGGTGAGCAGTTCTTC
NA | TRBJ2-5 | TRBV28 | few | CASSPSRRSRETQYF | TGTGCCAGCAGCCCCTCCCGGAGGAGTAGAGAGACCCAGTACTTC
NA | TRBJ1-2 | TRBV15 | few | CATSKTVEGIYGYTF | TGTGCCACCAGCAAAACGGTAGAGGGAATTTATGGCTACACCTTC
NA | TRBJ2-7 | TRBV3-1/TRBV3-2 | NA | CASSRVQSYEQYF | TGTGCCAGCAGCCGTGTACAGTCCTACGAGCAGTACTTC
NA | TRBJ2-5 | TRBV6-1 | NA | CASSEYERETQYF | TGTGCCAGCAGTGAATACGAGCGGGAGACCCAGTACTTC
TRBD1 | TRBJ1-6 | TRBV5-6 | few | CASSSISDRVNSPLHF | TGTGCCAGCAGCTCAATCTCGGACAGGGTTAATTCACCCCTCCACTTT
NA | TRBJ2-1 | TRBV15 | NA | CATRDLRSSYNEQFF | TGTGCCACCAGGGACTTAAGGAGCTCCTACAATGAGCAGTTCTTC
TRBD1 | TRBJ2-2 | TRBV19 | NA | CASSILTGGTGELFF | TGTGCCAGTAGTATATTGACAGGGGGCACCGGGGAGCTGTTTTTT
NA | TRBJ1-1 | TRBV6-5 | NA | CASRRGLKGNTEAFF | TGTGCCAGCAGAAGGGGTTTAAAGGGTAACACTGAAGCTTTCTTT
TRBD1 | TRBJ2-7 | TRBV6-6 | NA | CASRSRTGGWSEQYF | TGTGCCAGCAGATCAAGAACAGGGGGTTGGAGCGAGCAGTACTTC
NA | TRBJ1-3 | TRBV27 | NA | CASRESGAGNTIYF | TGTGCCAGCAGAGAGTCGGGAGCTGGAAACACCATATATTTT
TRBD2 | TRBJ2-5 | TRBV5-8 | NA | CASSSRLGLASETQYF | TGTGCCAGCAGCTCCCGGTTGGGACTAGCGTCAGAGACCCAGTACTTC
NA | TRBJ2-5 | TRBV13 | NA | CASSSRPTPPPETQYF | TGTGCCAGCAGCAGTCGACCGACACCCCCACCCGAGACCCAGTACTTC
NA | TRBJ2-3 | TRBV9 | NA | CASSVGRGSTDTQYF | TGTGCCAGCAGCGTAGGGAGGGGTTCCACAGATACGCAGTATTTT
TRBD1 | TRBJ1-6 | TRBV6-5 | NA | CASSYSDRGYNSPLHF | TGTGCCAGCAGTTACTCGGACAGGGGTTATAATTCACCCCTCCACTTT
NA | TRBJ2-1 | TRBV10-3 | NA | CAITGSADEQFF | TGTGCCATCACGGGGTCCGCGGATGAGCAGTTCTTC
TRBD1 | TRBJ1-6 | TRBV7-3 | NA | CASSLTRTGFTYNSPLHF | TGTGCCAGCAGCTTAACCCGGACAGGGTTTACCTATAATTCACCCCTCCACTTT
TRBD1 | TRBJ2-7 | TRBV9 | NA | CASSVGTGGGYEQYF | TGTGCCAGCAGCGTAGGGACAGGGGGTGGCTACGAGCAGTACTTC
NA | TRBJ2-1 | TRBV21-1 | NA | CATLKLVSYNEQFF | TGTGCCACCCTAAAACTTGTCTCCTACAATGAGCAGTTCTTC